The rows below give T cell receptor beta chains drawn from one sample of a study of patients and donors after allogeneic stem cell transplantation. TCRdb redid the calling of the RT-PCR reads with MiXCR, one entry per CDR3 protein. The data hold some 960,000 distinct CDR3 sequences, with 15% to 20% observed a single time. The sequenced material came from blood, either unsorted or a sorted T cell fraction (not recorded which). These receptor sequences come from a human donor who was either an allogeneic HSCT recipient or a stem cell or donor lymphocyte infusion donor (not recorded which). It is not recorded whose cells these are; they may come from a transplant donor. Each CDR3 is given with its conserved first and last residue. D genes are given only for firm matches. Where a row states a size, it is once, few, many or the class of an expanded clone; other rows omit it.

V gene: TRBV7-9; J gene: TRBJ2-1; clone size: NA; D gene: NA; CDR3 DNA: TGTGCCACCTCGGTATCGAGCGGGCTGAATGAGCAGTTCTTC; CDR3 protein: CATSVSSGLNEQFF
V gene: TRBV15; J gene: TRBJ2-1; clone size: few; D gene: NA; CDR3 DNA: TGTGCCACCAGCCTGGGGAGGAGGTACAATGAGCAGTTCTTC; CDR3 protein: CATSLGRRYNEQFF
V gene: TRBV30; J gene: TRBJ1-1; clone size: few; D gene: NA; CDR3 DNA: TGTGCCTGGAGTGCCCGGGAAGCTTTCTTT; CDR3 protein: CAWSAREAFF
V gene: TRBV6-1; J gene: TRBJ1-2; clone size: NA; D gene: NA; CDR3 DNA: TGTGCCAGCAGTGAAGGGTGGGCTAACTATGGCTACACCTTC; CDR3 protein: CASSEGWANYGYTF
V gene: TRBV6-1; J gene: TRBJ2-1; clone size: few; D gene: TRBD2; CDR3 DNA: TGTGCCAGCAGTCAACTAGCGGGGTTGGGGAATGAGCAGTTCTTC; CDR3 protein: CASSQLAGLGNEQFF
V gene: TRBV12-3/TRBV12-4; J gene: TRBJ2-3; clone size: few; D gene: NA; CDR3 DNA: TGTGCCAGCGGGCAAGGGGGGAGCACAGATACGCAGTATTTT; CDR3 protein: CASGQGGSTDTQYF
V gene: TRBV3-1; J gene: TRBJ1-2; clone size: few; D gene: NA; CDR3 DNA: TGTGCCAGCAACCTTCGGACAGACGGCTACACCTTC; CDR3 protein: CASNLRTDGYTF
V gene: TRBV20-1; J gene: TRBJ1-3; clone size: few; D gene: NA; CDR3 DNA: TGCAGTGCTAGAGATCCGCACTCTGGAAACACCATATATTTT; CDR3 protein: CSARDPHSGNTIYF
V gene: TRBV18; J gene: TRBJ1-6; clone size: NA; D gene: NA; CDR3 DNA: TGTGCCAGCTCACCACCGGGGGGGGCTAGTTCACCCCTCCACTTT; CDR3 protein: CASSPPGGASSPLHF
V gene: TRBV7-6; J gene: TRBJ1-5; clone size: many; D gene: TRBD1; CDR3 DNA: TGTGCCAGCAGCCAACGTGGAGACAGGGTCCAGCCCCAGCATTTT; CDR3 protein: CASSQRGDRVQPQHF
V gene: TRBV11-2; J gene: TRBJ2-1; clone size: few; D gene: TRBD2; CDR3 DNA: TGTGCCAGCAGCTTTTACGGGAGGGCCTTGGGTGAGCAGTTCTTC; CDR3 protein: CASSFYGRALGEQFF
V gene: TRBV7-2; J gene: TRBJ2-7; clone size: few; D gene: NA; CDR3 DNA: TGTGCCAGCAGCCCCTCTTCAAGCGTTAGCTCCTACGAGCAGTACTTC; CDR3 protein: CASSPSSSVSSYEQYF
V gene: TRBV29-1; J gene: TRBJ1-1; clone size: NA; D gene: NA; CDR3 DNA: TGCAGCGTTGTCTCTAGGGGACGGAGGAGACCGAACACTGAAGCTTTCTTT; CDR3 protein: CSVVSRGRRRPNTEAFF
V gene: TRBV6-1; J gene: TRBJ2-7; clone size: few; D gene: NA; CDR3 DNA: TGTGCCAGCAGCCAAAGGCCGGACACGCCGAACTACGAGCAGTACTTC; CDR3 protein: CASSQRPDTPNYEQYF
V gene: TRBV2; J gene: TRBJ2-1; clone size: NA; D gene: NA; CDR3 DNA: TGTGCCAGCAGTGAACCGGTCTATGAGCAGTTCTTC; CDR3 protein: CASSEPVYEQFF
V gene: TRBV5-1; J gene: TRBJ2-7; clone size: NA; D gene: NA; CDR3 DNA: TGCGCCAGCAGCACCGGGCCCAGCCCCTTGTCCTACGAGCAGTACTTC; CDR3 protein: CASSTGPSPLSYEQYF
V gene: TRBV29-1; J gene: TRBJ2-4; clone size: many; D gene: NA; CDR3 DNA: TGCAGCGTTGCGCCCCCTCTAGCCAAAAACATTCAGTACTTC; CDR3 protein: CSVAPPLAKNIQYF
V gene: TRBV24-1; J gene: TRBJ2-2; clone size: many; D gene: NA; CDR3 DNA: TGTGCCACCAGTGGTCATACCGGGGAGCTGTTTTTT; CDR3 protein: CATSGHTGELFF
V gene: TRBV29-1; J gene: TRBJ1-2; clone size: NA; D gene: TRBD1; CDR3 DNA: TGCAGCGTTGCGGGGGGGGACAGGGCTGCTAACTATGGCTACACCTTC; CDR3 protein: CSVAGGDRAANYGYTF
V gene: TRBV4-1; J gene: TRBJ1-1; clone size: many; D gene: NA; CDR3 DNA: TGCGCCAGCAGCCAAGGATTAGGCCGCGGAGCTTTCTTT; CDR3 protein: CASSQGLGRGAFF
V gene: TRBV3-1; J gene: TRBJ2-4; clone size: NA; D gene: NA; CDR3 DNA: TGTGCCAGCAGCCAAGATCGGTCATGGGAGCTTCAAGCCAAAAACATTCAGTACTTC; CDR3 protein: CASSQDRSWELQAKNIQYF
V gene: TRBV20-1; J gene: TRBJ2-1; clone size: few; D gene: NA; CDR3 DNA: TGCAGTGCTAGTTTGGGGTATGAGCAGTTCTTC; CDR3 protein: CSASLGYEQFF
V gene: TRBV13; J gene: TRBJ1-5; clone size: NA; D gene: NA; CDR3 DNA: TGTGCCAGCAGCTCGGGACACCTCAATCAGCCCCAGCATTTT; CDR3 protein: CASSSGHLNQPQHF
V gene: TRBV7-8; J gene: TRBJ2-7; clone size: few; D gene: NA; CDR3 DNA: TGTGCCAGCAGCTCTTCGGGACAAGCCTACGAGCAGTACTTC; CDR3 protein: CASSSSGQAYEQYF
V gene: TRBV2; J gene: TRBJ1-6; clone size: few; D gene: NA; CDR3 DNA: TGTGCCAGCAGTGAAAGGACAGCGGCGTCACCCCTCCACTTT; CDR3 protein: CASSERTAASPLHF
V gene: TRBV7-6; J gene: TRBJ1-6; clone size: NA; D gene: NA; CDR3 DNA: TGTGCCAGCAGCACACACGGACGACATTCACCCCTCCACTTT; CDR3 protein: CASSTHGRHSPLHF
V gene: TRBV30; J gene: TRBJ1-5; clone size: few; D gene: NA; CDR3 DNA: TGTGCCTGGAGTGGAGGGGTTGGGGGGCAGCCCCAGCATTTT; CDR3 protein: CAWSGGVGGQPQHF
V gene: TRBV6-5; J gene: TRBJ2-5; clone size: NA; D gene: TRBD2; CDR3 DNA: TGTGCCAGCAGTTACCCGTTGCGGGGGGAAAAAGAGACCCAGTACTTC; CDR3 protein: CASSYPLRGEKETQYF
V gene: TRBV27; J gene: TRBJ2-3; clone size: NA; D gene: NA; CDR3 DNA: TGTGCCAGCAGTTTAGAGGGAAGAGGACCCACAGATACGCAGTATTTT; CDR3 protein: CASSLEGRGPTDTQYF
V gene: TRBV7-2; J gene: TRBJ2-4; clone size: NA; D gene: NA; CDR3 DNA: TGTGCCAGCAGCTTACTGCTCGGAGGGGCCAAAAACATTCAGTACTTC; CDR3 protein: CASSLLLGGAKNIQYF
V gene: TRBV7-9; J gene: TRBJ2-1; clone size: many; D gene: TRBD2; CDR3 DNA: TGTGCCAGCAGCCCCACTAGCGGGAGCTCCTACAATGAGCAGTTCTTC; CDR3 protein: CASSPTSGSSYNEQFF
V gene: TRBV9; J gene: TRBJ2-3; clone size: many; D gene: NA; CDR3 DNA: TGTGCCAGCAGCGTAAGTGGAGCCCGAACGCACACAGATACGCAGTATTTT; CDR3 protein: CASSVSGARTHTDTQYF
V gene: TRBV6-2/TRBV6-3; J gene: TRBJ1-4; clone size: few; D gene: NA; CDR3 DNA: TGTGCCAGCAGTGATCAGACAGGTTTGGATGAAAAACTGTTTTTT; CDR3 protein: CASSDQTGLDEKLFF
V gene: TRBV29-1; J gene: TRBJ1-1; clone size: NA; D gene: NA; CDR3 DNA: TGCAGCGTTGAAGACGGACGGCCCGGAGCCACTGAAGCTTTCTTT; CDR3 protein: CSVEDGRPGATEAFF
V gene: TRBV7-6; J gene: TRBJ1-1; clone size: NA; D gene: NA; CDR3 DNA: TGTGCCAGCAGCTCTTCAGGGAGGAACACTGAAGCTTTCTTT; CDR3 protein: CASSSSGRNTEAFF
V gene: TRBV20-1; J gene: TRBJ2-7; clone size: few; D gene: NA; CDR3 DNA: TGCAGTGCTAGAGGGGACGCCCTCTACGAGCAGTACTTC; CDR3 protein: CSARGDALYEQYF
V gene: TRBV6-5; J gene: TRBJ2-3; clone size: NA; D gene: TRBD1; CDR3 DNA: TGTGCCAGCAGTTACGTACAGGGGAGAGATACGCAGTATTTT; CDR3 protein: CASSYVQGRDTQYF
V gene: TRBV9; J gene: TRBJ1-1; clone size: NA; D gene: NA; CDR3 DNA: TGTGCCAGCAGCGGGACCAGGGGTGCGAACACTGAAGCTTTCTTT; CDR3 protein: CASSGTRGANTEAFF
V gene: TRBV3-1; J gene: TRBJ2-4; clone size: NA; D gene: TRBD1; CDR3 DNA: TGTGCCAGCAGCCGTAACAGGGGGAGCAAAAACATTCAGTACTTC; CDR3 protein: CASSRNRGSKNIQYF
V gene: TRBV6-5; J gene: TRBJ2-1; clone size: few; D gene: TRBD2; CDR3 DNA: TGTGCCAGCAGTTCCCAACTAGCGGGAGAGTTCTTC; CDR3 protein: CASSSQLAGEFF
V gene: TRBV12-3/TRBV12-4; J gene: TRBJ1-2; clone size: few; D gene: NA; CDR3 DNA: TGTGCCAGCAGTTTCGGGGGGGGCATCAATGGCTACACCTTC; CDR3 protein: CASSFGGGINGYTF
V gene: TRBV12-3/TRBV12-4; J gene: TRBJ2-2; clone size: many; D gene: NA; CDR3 DNA: TGTGCCAGCAGAGCCGTGGGGCAGACCGGGGAGCTGTTTTTT; CDR3 protein: CASRAVGQTGELFF
V gene: TRBV5-1; J gene: TRBJ2-3; clone size: NA; D gene: TRBD2; CDR3 DNA: TGCGCCAGCAGCCCGGGACTAGCGGACGGTAGGGATACGCAGTATTTT; CDR3 protein: CASSPGLADGRDTQYF
V gene: TRBV7-3; J gene: TRBJ2-1; clone size: few; D gene: NA; CDR3 DNA: TGTGCCAGCAGCCCGTGGGAGTCTGGGTACAATGAGCAGTTCTTC; CDR3 protein: CASSPWESGYNEQFF
V gene: TRBV7-8; J gene: TRBJ1-1; clone size: NA; D gene: NA; CDR3 DNA: TGTGCCAGCAGCTTTCGGAGCTCCACTGAAGCTTTCTTT; CDR3 protein: CASSFRSSTEAFF
V gene: TRBV4-2; J gene: TRBJ1-2; clone size: NA; D gene: NA; CDR3 DNA: TGTGCCAGCAGCCAAGACGGAACTTTCTATGGCTACACCTTC; CDR3 protein: CASSQDGTFYGYTF
V gene: TRBV7-8; J gene: TRBJ2-5; clone size: few; D gene: NA; CDR3 DNA: TGTGCCAGCAGGTCCCAGAGAGGGCAAGAGACCCAGTACTTC; CDR3 protein: CASRSQRGQETQYF
V gene: TRBV5-6; J gene: TRBJ1-2; clone size: NA; D gene: TRBD1; CDR3 DNA: TGTGCCAGCAGCTTGGATAGGGGGCCCCGGATGGACTATGGCTACACCTTC; CDR3 protein: CASSLDRGPRMDYGYTF
V gene: TRBV5-1; J gene: TRBJ1-1; clone size: few; D gene: NA; CDR3 DNA: TGCGCCAGCAGCTTGAGTGGGACGGTGAACACTGAAGCTTTCTTT; CDR3 protein: CASSLSGTVNTEAFF
V gene: TRBV20-1; J gene: TRBJ2-1; clone size: many; D gene: TRBD2; CDR3 DNA: TGCAGTGCTGCCTCCGGCGGGGGGTACAATGAGCAGTTCTTC; CDR3 protein: CSAASGGGYNEQFF
V gene: TRBV3-1; J gene: TRBJ2-5; clone size: NA; D gene: NA; CDR3 DNA: TGTGCCAGCAGCCAACCGGGGGAAGAGACCCAGTACTTC; CDR3 protein: CASSQPGEETQYF
V gene: TRBV20-1; J gene: TRBJ2-3; clone size: many; D gene: TRBD2; CDR3 DNA: TGCAGTGCTAGCCCCCTAGCGGGGGGCCTCACAGATACGCAGTATTTT; CDR3 protein: CSASPLAGGLTDTQYF
V gene: TRBV5-1; J gene: TRBJ1-1; clone size: NA; D gene: TRBD1; CDR3 DNA: TGCGCCAGCAGCTCCAGTTCGACAGGGTGGTCCACTGAAGCTTTCTTT; CDR3 protein: CASSSSSTGWSTEAFF
V gene: TRBV12-3/TRBV12-4; J gene: TRBJ2-7; clone size: NA; D gene: NA; CDR3 DNA: TGTGCCAGCAGCCCCGCGGGGGCGGGGAGTGGCGAGCAGTACTTC; CDR3 protein: CASSPAGAGSGEQYF
V gene: TRBV27; J gene: TRBJ2-2; clone size: NA; D gene: NA; CDR3 DNA: TGTGCCAGCAGTCTTCCCCGACTGGCCGGGGAGCTGTTTTTT; CDR3 protein: CASSLPRLAGELFF
V gene: TRBV5-5; J gene: TRBJ2-2; clone size: NA; D gene: NA; CDR3 DNA: TGTGCCAGCAGCTTGCGTCCAGGGAACACCGGGGAGCTGTTTTTT; CDR3 protein: CASSLRPGNTGELFF
V gene: TRBV5-1; J gene: TRBJ1-1; clone size: NA; D gene: NA; CDR3 DNA: TGCGCCAGCAGCTTCCACGCGGACGAGAACACTGAAGCTTTCTTT; CDR3 protein: CASSFHADENTEAFF
V gene: TRBV6-2/TRBV6-3; J gene: TRBJ2-5; clone size: NA; D gene: NA; CDR3 DNA: TGTGCCAGCAGCCCCAGGCTTCTGTCGGACGCTAAGGAGACCCAGTACTTC; CDR3 protein: CASSPRLLSDAKETQYF
V gene: TRBV4-3; J gene: TRBJ2-7; clone size: NA; D gene: NA; CDR3 DNA: TGCGCCAGCAGCCAAGAGACAGGACTGTTTCCCTACGAGCAGTACTTC; CDR3 protein: CASSQETGLFPYEQYF
V gene: TRBV12-3/TRBV12-4; J gene: TRBJ2-5; clone size: many; D gene: NA; CDR3 DNA: TGTGCCAGCAGTTTCCGTTCCGGAGTAGAGACCCAGTACTTC; CDR3 protein: CASSFRSGVETQYF